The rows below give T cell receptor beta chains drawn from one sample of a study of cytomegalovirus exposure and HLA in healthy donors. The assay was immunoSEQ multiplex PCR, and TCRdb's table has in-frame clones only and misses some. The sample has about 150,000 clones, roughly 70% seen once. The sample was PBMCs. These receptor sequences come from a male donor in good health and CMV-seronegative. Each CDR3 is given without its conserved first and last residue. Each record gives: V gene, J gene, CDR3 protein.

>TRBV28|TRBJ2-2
ASSLVRTGATGELF
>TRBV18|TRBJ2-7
ASSLGSGSYEQY
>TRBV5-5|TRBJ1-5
ASSLGHTGQPQH
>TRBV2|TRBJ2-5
ASLPVLGEETQY
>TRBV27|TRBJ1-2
ASGSGGDYGYT
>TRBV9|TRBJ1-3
ASSVLGSPSGNTIY
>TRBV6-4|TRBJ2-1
ASSDWAGGRNSYNEQF
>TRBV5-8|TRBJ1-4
ASSPGVGQGNEKLF
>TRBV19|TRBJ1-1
ASSIRGGITEAF
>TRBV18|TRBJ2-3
ASSPMEGPDTQY
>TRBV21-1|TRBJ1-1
ASSKQVLNTEAF
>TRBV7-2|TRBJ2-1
ASSLGGGEQF
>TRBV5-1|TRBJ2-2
ASSLATDANTGELF
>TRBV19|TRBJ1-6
ATRWGQLNNSPLH
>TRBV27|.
ASSFLGETGASYEQY
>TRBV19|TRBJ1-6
ASRQVSSYNSPLH
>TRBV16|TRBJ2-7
ASSQSAGGPYEQY